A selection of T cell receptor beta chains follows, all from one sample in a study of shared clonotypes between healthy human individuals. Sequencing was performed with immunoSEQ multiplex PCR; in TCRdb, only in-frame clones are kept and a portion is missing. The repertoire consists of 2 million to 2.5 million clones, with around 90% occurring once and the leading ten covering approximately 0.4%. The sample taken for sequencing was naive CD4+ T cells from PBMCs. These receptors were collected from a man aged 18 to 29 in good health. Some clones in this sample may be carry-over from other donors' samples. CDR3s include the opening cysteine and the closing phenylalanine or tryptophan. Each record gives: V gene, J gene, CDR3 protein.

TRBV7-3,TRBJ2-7,CASSLSSGYEQYF
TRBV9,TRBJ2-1,CASSVEQGSSNEQFF
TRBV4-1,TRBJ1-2,CASSAEGAGPRIYGYTF
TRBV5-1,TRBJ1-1,CASSLGGTANTEAFF
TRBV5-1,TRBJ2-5,CASSTGQGQETQYF
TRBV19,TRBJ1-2,CASSMVSYGYTF
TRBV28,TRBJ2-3,CASRANEPLTSTDTQYF
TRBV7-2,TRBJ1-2,CASSPRDRANYGYTF
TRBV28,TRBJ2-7,CASSPRNPTGTYEQYF
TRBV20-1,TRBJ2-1,CSAKGRHEQFF
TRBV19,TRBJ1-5,CASSTLTGAYSNQPQHF
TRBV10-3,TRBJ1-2,CAIAQRLEKYGYTF
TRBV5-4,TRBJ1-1,CASSLVRAGNTEAFF
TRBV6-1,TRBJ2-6,CASSVFRAAQGSSGANVLTF
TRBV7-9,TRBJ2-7,CASSRGGELNEQYF
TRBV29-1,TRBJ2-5,CSVKAGEETQYF
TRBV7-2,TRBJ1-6,CASSRLEGRDSPLHF
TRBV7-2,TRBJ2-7,CASSYDLTVEQYF
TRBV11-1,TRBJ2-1,CASSLEGLADLTPHNEQFF
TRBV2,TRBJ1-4,CASSDGDVATNEKLFF
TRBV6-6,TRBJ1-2,CASSYLGENYGYTF
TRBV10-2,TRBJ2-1,CASSEPTSGSNEQFF
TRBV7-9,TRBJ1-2,CASSSQWAERDGYTF
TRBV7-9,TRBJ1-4,CASSSSNEKLFF
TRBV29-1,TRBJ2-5,CSVGVRETQYF
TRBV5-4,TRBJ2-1,CASSSGSAVSEQFF
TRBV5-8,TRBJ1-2,CASFGPFYGYTF
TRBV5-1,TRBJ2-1,CASSRTGQSSYNEQFF
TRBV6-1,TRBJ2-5,CASSGVLGLAGVIQETQYF
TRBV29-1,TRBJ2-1,CSVATSLSYNEQFF
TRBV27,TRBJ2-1,CASSLPSGAYNEQFF
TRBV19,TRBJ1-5,CASSTSTRGRNQPQHF
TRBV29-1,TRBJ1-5,CSVEGSSGQPQHF
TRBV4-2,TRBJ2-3,CASSQEGPRLAGGPTADTQYF
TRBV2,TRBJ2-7,CASTFINYEQYF
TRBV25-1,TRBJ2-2,CASSEQGALNTGELFF
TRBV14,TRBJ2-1,CASSHAGGNEQFF
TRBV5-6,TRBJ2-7,CASSLGGATYEQYF
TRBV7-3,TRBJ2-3,CASSLNKRFSDTQYF
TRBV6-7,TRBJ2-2,CASGRGTGELFF
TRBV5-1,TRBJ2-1,CASSTGPGVSGYNEQFF
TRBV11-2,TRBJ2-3,CASSPSGTGGYF
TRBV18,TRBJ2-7,CASSPGPGLAGPEQYF
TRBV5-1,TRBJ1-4,CASSSNGRGDEKLFF
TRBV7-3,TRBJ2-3,CASSLAGETDTQYF
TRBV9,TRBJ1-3,CASSAGTGVGNTIYF
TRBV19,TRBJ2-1,CASRIAGGPNEQFF
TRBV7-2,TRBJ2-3,CASSKNTGLLGFDTQYF